Below, 14 T cell receptor beta chains from the same sample are listed, as sequenced in a study of blood T cell repertoires in COVID-19. The data were produced by immunoSEQ multiplex PCR, yet TCRdb's version contains in-frame clones alone and is incomplete. The profile shows approximately 350,000 clones, 91% of them singletons. The sequencing input was peripheral blood. The receptors originated from a young woman who had recovered from COVID-19.

This clone was recorded a few times. The genes are TRBV9 and TRBJ2-2; D is unresolved. The germline V and J ends were trimmed by 5 bases and 5 bases, with 19 bases remaining between them. The V gene's germline CDR1 is SGDLS and CDR2 YYNGEE. The CDR3 covers 16 residues. The CDR3 here is CASSYGPAGTTGELFF. CDR3 DNA sequence: TGTGCCAGCAGTTATGGGCCCGCCGGTACGACCGGGGAGCTGTTTTTT.

This clone came up once. The chain employs TRBV3-1 (or the pseudogene TRBV3-2) and TRBJ2-5; D perhaps matches TRBD1 (6 bases). CDR1 LGHDT and CDR2 YNNKEL come from the germline V gene (reference sequence). V was cut by 0 bases and J by 2 bases, with 16 bases left in between. The CDR3 contains 17 residues. CDR3 in DNA: TGTGCCAGCAGCCAAGACCCTCCGCTGAGGGGGCAAGAGACCCAGTACTTC. It is translated as CASSQDPPLRGQETQYF.

The chain links TRBV25-1 to TRBJ1-2; a weak D match, TRBD1 (5 bases). CDR3 length: 13 residues. Germline lookup yields CDR1 MGHDK and CDR2 SYGVNS. Deletions cut 9 bases from V and 7 bases from J, with 18 bases between. The CDR3 region is CASGVEGILGYTF. CDR3 nucleotide sequence: TGTGCCAGTGGGGTGGAGGGGATCCTTGGCTACACCTTC.

V is TRBV6-5 and J is TRBJ2-1, with 11 bases lining up with TRBD2. This CDR3 region has 15 residues. The germline V gene has CDR1 MNHEY and CDR2 SVGAGI. V lost 7 bases and J lost 6; bases outside the gene matches: 8. The CDR3 region is CASNLAGGAANEQFF. CDR3 DNA sequence: TGTGCCAGCAACTTAGCGGGAGGGGCCGCCAATGAGCAGTTCTTC.

The V gene is TRBV10-3, the J gene TRBJ1-4; tentatively, D is TRBD1 (6 bases). Germline CDR1 and CDR2: ENHRY and SYGVKD. There are 14 residues in the CDR3. The V gene lost 6 bases and the J gene lost 8 bases, with 16 bases spanning the gap. This CDR3 is CAISQGPQVEKLFF. The CDR3 DNA sequence: TGTGCCATCAGCCAGGGGCCCCAAGTGGAAAAACTGTTTTTT.

This chain uses TRBV3-1 (or the pseudogene TRBV3-2) with TRBJ2-5, with 15 bases identical to TRBD2. The CDR3 runs to 18 residues. The germline V gene encodes CDR1 LGHDT and CDR2 YNNKEL (reference sequence). Losses at the gene ends were 2 bases for V and 5 bases for J; bases not matched to a gene: 9. The CDR3 sequence is CASSQLNRTSGRAETQYF. The CDR3 region has the DNA TGTGCCAGCAGCCAACTCAATCGGACTAGCGGGAGGGCCGAGACCCAGTACTTC.

This clone was found once. At one boundary the junction diverges from the germline segment, which might be a read error. V gene TRBV5-1 combines with J gene TRBJ2-3; 7 positions agree with TRBD2. The CDR3 is 13 amino acids. In germline, CDR1 is SGHRS, CDR2 YFSETQ. Written as DNA, the CDR3 is TGCGCCAGCAGCTTGGTGTTCGCGGGAGTTAAGAATTTT. Translating it yields CASSLVFAGVKNF.

This sequence joins TRBV11-3 and TRBJ2-1; 7 positions agree with TRBD1. Germline values: CDR1 SGHNT, CDR2 YENEEA. The CDR3 loop spans 16 amino acids. The ends lost 5 bases at V and 2 bases at J; junction bases unmatched: 9. CDR3 sequence reads: CASSPQGQHTYNEQFF. CDR3 sequence (DNA): TGTGCCAGCAGCCCCCAGGGACAGCACACCTACAATGAGCAGTTCTTC. Complete variable domain (other parts from reference TRBV11-3 and TRBJ2-1): EAGVVQSPRYKIIEKKQPVAFWCNPISGHNTLYWYLQNLGQGPELLIRYENEEAVDDSQLPKDRFSAERLKGVDSTLKIQPAELGDSAVYLCASSPQGQHTYNEQFFGPGTRLTVL.

The chain is built from TRBV27 and TRBJ2-1; 8 nucleotides line up with TRBD2. J lost 3 bases, V lost 10 bases, and 11 bases had no gene match. CDR3 length equals 15 residues. From germline, CDR1 is MNHEY and CDR2 SMNVEV (reference sequence). CDR3 nucleotides: TGTGCCACCCTACAGGGACTAGGAGTCTACAATGAGCAGTTCTTC. As protein: CATLQGLGVYNEQFF.

This chain connects TRBV4-3 to TRBJ1-1; 7 nucleotides align to TRBD1. Germline loops: CDR1 LGHNA, CDR2 YSLEER. The CDR3 totals 18 residues. V lost 2 bases, J lost 4 bases, and 16 bases stayed unmatched. Here the CDR3 DNA reads TGCGCCAGCAGCCAATCTCCTTTTGGACAGGAAAGTAGCACTGAAGCTTTCTTT. Protein: CASSQSPFGQESSTEAFF.

The chain is built from TRBV20-1 and TRBJ2-5; TRBD1 matches 8 bases. Trimming removed 3 bases from V and 2 bases from J; junction bases left unmatched: 2. From germline, CDR1 is DFQATT and CDR2 SNEGSKA (reference sequence). The CDR3 runs 13 residues. In DNA form, the CDR3 reads TGCAGTGCTAGTACAGGGGGGCAAGAGACCCAGTACTTC. Encoded protein: CSASTGGQETQYF.

The genes are TRBV4-1 and TRBJ2-3; 9 bases agree with TRBD2. Germline trimming cut 4 bases from V and 0 bases from J; bases unmatched to any gene: 5. Per germline, CDR1 MGHRA and CDR2 YSYEKL. The CDR3 is 16 residues long. CDR3 in DNA: TGCGCCAGCAGCCTCTCCAGCGGGAGGAGCACAGATACGCAGTATTTT. Amino acids: CASSLSSGRSTDTQYF.

The chain is built from TRBV5-4 and TRBJ2-2, with a weak D call TRBD2 (5 bases). CDR1 SGHNT and CDR2 YYREEE come from the germline V gene (reference sequence). The V end lost 3 bases, the J end lost 1 base, and 13 bases lay between the germline ends. The length of the CDR3 is 16 residues. This chain's CDR3 is CASSSMSRGNTGELFF. CDR3 nucleotides: TGTGCCAGCAGCTCCATGTCTCGGGGGAACACCGGGGAGCTGTTTTTT.

Only a few counts were recorded for this clone. The V call is TRBV9, the J call TRBJ2-2; 10 positions agree with TRBD2. V trimming: 4 bases; J trimming: 6 bases; junction bases outside the gene matches: 9. The germline V gene encodes CDR1 SGDLS and CDR2 YYNGEE. The CDR3 runs to 16 residues. The CDR3 here is CASSTPRSGGPGELFF. DNA for the CDR3: TGTGCCAGCAGCACCCCCCGTAGCGGGGGGCCCGGGGAGCTGTTTTTT.